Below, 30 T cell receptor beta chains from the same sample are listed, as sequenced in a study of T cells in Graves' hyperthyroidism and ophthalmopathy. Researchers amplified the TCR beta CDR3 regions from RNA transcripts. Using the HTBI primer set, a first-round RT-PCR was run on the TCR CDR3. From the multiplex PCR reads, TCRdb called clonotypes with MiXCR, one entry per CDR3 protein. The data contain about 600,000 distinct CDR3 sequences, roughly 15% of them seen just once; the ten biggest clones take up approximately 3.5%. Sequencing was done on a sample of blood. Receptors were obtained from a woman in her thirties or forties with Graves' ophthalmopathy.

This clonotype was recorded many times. This chain's CDR3 is CSARGPLGSRTEAFF. CDR3 sequence (DNA): TGCAGTGCTAGGGGGCCCCTGGGGTCGCGGACTGAAGCTTTCTTT. The chain couples TRBV20-1 to TRBJ1-1, with D possibly TRBD1 on 5 matching bases. CDR1 and CDR2 (germline): DFQATT, SNEGSKA (reference sequence). This CDR3 contains 15 residues. Trimming removed 3 bases at V and 5 bases at J, with 19 bases between.

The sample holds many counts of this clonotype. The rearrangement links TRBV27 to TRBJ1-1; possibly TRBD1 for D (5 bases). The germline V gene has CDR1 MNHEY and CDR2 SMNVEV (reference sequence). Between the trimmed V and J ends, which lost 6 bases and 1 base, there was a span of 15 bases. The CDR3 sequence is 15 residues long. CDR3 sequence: CASSTPLTGNTEAFF. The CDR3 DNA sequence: TGTGCCAGCAGCACGCCCCTAACAGGGAACACTGAAGCTTTCTTT.

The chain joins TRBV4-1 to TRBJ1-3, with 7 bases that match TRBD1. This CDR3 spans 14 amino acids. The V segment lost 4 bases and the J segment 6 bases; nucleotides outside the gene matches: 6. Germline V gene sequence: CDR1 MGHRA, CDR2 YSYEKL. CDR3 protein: CASSRDGTANTIYF. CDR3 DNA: TGCGCCAGCAGCCGCGACGGGACAGCAAACACCATATATTTT.

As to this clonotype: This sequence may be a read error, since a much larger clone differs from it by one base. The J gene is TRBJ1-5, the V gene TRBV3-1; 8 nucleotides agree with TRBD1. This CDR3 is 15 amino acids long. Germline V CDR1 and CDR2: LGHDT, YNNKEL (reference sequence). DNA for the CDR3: TGTGCCAGCGGCCAAGACCAGGGGGCTTTTCAGCCCCAGCATTTT. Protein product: CASGQDQGAFQPQHF.

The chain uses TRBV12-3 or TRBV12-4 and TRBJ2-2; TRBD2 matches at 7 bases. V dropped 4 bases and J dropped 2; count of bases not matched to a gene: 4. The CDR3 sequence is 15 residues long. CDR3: CASSSPSGNTGELFF. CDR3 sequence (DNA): TGTGCCAGCAGTTCCCCTAGCGGTAACACCGGGGAGCTGTTTTTT.

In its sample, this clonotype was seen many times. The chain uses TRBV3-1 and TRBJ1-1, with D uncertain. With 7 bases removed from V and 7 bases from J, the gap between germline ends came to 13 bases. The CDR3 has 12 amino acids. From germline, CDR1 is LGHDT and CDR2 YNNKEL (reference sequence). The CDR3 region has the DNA TGTGCCAGCACCCAGCGGGGTGGTGAAGCTTTCTTT. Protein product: CASTQRGGEAFF.

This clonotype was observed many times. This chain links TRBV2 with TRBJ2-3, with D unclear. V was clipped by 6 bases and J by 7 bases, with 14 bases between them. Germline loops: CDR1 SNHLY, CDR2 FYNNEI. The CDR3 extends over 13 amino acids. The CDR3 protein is CASRRGMQYTQYF. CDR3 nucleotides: TGTGCCAGCAGGCGAGGAATGCAATATACGCAGTATTTT.

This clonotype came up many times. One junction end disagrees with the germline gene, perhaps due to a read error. The CDR3 DNA reads TGCGCCCGCAGCTTGGAGCTCAATGAGCAGTTCTTC. This sequence encodes CARSLELNEQFF. This rearrangement joins TRBV5-1 to TRBJ2-1; D remains ambiguous. Per the germline V gene, CDR1 is SGHRS and CDR2 is YFSETQ. The CDR3 contains 12 residues.

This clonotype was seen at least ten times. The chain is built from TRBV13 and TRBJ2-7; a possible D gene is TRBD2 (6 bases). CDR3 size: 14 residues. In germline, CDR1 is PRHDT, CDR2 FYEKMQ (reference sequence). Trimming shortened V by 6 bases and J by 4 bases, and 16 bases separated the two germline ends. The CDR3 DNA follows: TGTGCCAGCAGTGGGACTTACGACGGGTACGAGCAGTACTTC. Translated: CASSGTYDGYEQYF.

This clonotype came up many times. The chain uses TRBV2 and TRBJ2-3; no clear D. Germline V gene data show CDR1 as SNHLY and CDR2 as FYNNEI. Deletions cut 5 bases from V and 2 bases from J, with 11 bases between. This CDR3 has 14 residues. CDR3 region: CASSLSVNTDTQYF. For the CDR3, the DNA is TGTGCCAGCAGTTTATCAGTAAACACAGATACGCAGTATTTT.

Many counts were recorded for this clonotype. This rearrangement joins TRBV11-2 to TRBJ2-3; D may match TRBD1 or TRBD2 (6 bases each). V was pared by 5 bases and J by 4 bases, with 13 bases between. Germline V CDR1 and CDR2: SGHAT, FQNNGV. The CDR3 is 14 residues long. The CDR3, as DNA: TGTGCCAGCAGCAAAGGGGGAGGAGCAGATACGCAGTATTTT. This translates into CASSKGGGADTQYF.

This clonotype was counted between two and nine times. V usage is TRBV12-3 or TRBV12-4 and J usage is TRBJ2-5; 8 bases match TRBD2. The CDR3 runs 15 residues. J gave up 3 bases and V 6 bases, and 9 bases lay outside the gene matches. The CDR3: CASSRQSGGKETQYF. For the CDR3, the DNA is TGTGCCAGCAGCCGACAATCGGGGGGGAAAGAGACCCAGTACTTC.

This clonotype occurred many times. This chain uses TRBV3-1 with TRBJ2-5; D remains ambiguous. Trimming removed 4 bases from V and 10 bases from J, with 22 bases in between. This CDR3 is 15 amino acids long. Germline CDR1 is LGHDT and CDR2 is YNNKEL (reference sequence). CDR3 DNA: TGTGCCAGCAGCCTAATTTCGACTGGTGGGTTGGACCAGTACTTC. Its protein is CASSLISTGGLDQYF.

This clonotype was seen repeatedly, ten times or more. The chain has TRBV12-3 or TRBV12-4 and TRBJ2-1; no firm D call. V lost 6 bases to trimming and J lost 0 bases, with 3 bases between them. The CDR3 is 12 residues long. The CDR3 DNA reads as TGTGCCAGCAGGAGCTCCTACAATGAGCAGTTCTTC. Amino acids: CASRSSYNEQFF.

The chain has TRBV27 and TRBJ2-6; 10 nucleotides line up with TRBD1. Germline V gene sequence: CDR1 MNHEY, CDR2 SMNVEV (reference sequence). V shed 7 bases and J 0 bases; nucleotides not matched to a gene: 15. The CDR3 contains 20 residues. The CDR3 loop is CASTVVGFGDRGSGANVLTF. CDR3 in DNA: TGTGCCAGCACTGTTGTGGGGTTCGGGGACAGGGGCTCTGGGGCCAACGTCCTGACTTTC.

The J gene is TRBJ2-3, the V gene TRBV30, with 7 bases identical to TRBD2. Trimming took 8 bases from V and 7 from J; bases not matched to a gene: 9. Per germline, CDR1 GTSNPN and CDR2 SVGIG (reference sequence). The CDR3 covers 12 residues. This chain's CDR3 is CARGDGGNTQYF. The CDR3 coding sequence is TGTGCCCGGGGGGACGGCGGAAATACGCAGTATTTT. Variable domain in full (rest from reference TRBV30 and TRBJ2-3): SQTIHQWPATLVQPVGSPLSLECTVEGTSNPNLYWYRQAAGRGLQLLFYSVGIGQISSEVPQNLSASRPQDRQFILSSKKLLLSDSGFYLCARGDGGNTQYFGPGTRLTVL.

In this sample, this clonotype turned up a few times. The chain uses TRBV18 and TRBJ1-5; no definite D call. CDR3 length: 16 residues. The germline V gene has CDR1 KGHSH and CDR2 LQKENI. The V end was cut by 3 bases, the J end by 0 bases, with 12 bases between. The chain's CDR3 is CASSPSGGDSNQPQHF. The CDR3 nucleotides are TGTGCCAGCTCACCCTCAGGCGGGGATAGCAATCAGCCCCAGCATTTT.

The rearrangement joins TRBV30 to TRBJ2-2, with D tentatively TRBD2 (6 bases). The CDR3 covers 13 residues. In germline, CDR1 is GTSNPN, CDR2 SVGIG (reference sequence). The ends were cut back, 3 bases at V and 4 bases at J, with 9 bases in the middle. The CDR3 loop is CAWSAGFTGELFF. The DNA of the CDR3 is TGTGCCTGGAGCGCGGGATTCACCGGGGAGCTGTTTTTT.

The CDR3 DNA sequence: TGTGCCAGCAGATATAGCGGGGGGGCCTCAGATACGCAGTATTTT. Residues: CASRYSGGASDTQYF. V gene TRBV6-1 combines with J gene TRBJ2-3; 11 positions match TRBD2. The CDR3 loop spans 15 amino acids. CDR1 and CDR2 from the germline V gene are MNHNS and SASEGT. Losses at the gene ends were 6 bases for V and 4 bases for J; bases not matched to a gene: 6.

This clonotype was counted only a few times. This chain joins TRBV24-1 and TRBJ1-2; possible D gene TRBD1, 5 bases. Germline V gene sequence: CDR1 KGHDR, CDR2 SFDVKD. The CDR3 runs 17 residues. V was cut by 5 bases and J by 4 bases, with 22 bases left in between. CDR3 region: CATSGSQGTGVGYGYTF. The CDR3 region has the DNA TGTGCCACCAGTGGGTCTCAGGGTACCGGGGTCGGCTATGGCTACACCTTC.

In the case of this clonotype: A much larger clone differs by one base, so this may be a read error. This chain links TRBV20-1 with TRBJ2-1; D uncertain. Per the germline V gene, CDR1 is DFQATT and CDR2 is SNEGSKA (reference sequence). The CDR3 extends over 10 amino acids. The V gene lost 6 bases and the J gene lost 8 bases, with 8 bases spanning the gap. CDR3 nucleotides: TGCAGTGCCCGCAATGATGAGCAGTTCTTC. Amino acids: CSARNDEQFF.

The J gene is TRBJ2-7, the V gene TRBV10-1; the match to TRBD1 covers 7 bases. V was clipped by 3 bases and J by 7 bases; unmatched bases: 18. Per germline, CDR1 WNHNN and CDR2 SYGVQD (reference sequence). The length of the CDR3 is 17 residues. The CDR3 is CASSEDNWDSLSDEQYF. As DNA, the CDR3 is TGCGCCAGCAGTGAAGACAATTGGGACAGCCTTTCGGATGAGCAGTACTTC.

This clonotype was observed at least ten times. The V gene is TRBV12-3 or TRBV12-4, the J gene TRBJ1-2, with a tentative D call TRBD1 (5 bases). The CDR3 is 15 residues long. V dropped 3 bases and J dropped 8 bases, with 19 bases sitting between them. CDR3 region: CASSLWGAGSIGYTF. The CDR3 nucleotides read TGTGCCAGCAGTTTGTGGGGCGCGGGTAGTATAGGCTACACCTTC.

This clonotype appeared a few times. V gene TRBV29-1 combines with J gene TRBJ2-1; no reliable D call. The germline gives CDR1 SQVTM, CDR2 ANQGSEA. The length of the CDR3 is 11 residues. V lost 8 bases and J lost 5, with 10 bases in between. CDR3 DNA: TGCAGCCAACTAACGAACAATGAGCAGTTCTTC. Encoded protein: CSQLTNNEQFF.

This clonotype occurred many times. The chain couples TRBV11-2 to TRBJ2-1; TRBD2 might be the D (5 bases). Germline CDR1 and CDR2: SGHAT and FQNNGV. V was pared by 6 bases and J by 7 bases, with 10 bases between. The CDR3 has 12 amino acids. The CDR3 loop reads CASRATGNEQFF. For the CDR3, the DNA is TGTGCCAGCAGGGCAACGGGGAATGAGCAGTTCTTC.

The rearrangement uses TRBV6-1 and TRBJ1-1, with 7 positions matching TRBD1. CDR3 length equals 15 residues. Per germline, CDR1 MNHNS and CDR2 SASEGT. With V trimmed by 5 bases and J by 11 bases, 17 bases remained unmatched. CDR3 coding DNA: TGTGCCAGCAGTCCCCCGGACAGGAGGCGTAGAATGGCTTTCTTT. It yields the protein CASSPPDRRRRMAFF.

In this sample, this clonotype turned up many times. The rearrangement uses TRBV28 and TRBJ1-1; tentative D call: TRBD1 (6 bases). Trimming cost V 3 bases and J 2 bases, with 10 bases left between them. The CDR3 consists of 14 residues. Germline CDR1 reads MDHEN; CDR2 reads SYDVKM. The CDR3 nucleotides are TGTGCCAGCAGTTTCCTACAGGGTAACACTGAAGCTTTCTTT. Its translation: CASSFLQGNTEAFF.

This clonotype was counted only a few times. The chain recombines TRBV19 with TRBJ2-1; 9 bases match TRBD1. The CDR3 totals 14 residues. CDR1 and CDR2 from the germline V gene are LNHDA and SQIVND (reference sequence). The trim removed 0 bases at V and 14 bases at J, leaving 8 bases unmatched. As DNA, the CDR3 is TGTGCCAGTAGTATAGATCCGGGGACAGGGCATAAGTTCTTC. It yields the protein CASSIDPGTGHKFF.

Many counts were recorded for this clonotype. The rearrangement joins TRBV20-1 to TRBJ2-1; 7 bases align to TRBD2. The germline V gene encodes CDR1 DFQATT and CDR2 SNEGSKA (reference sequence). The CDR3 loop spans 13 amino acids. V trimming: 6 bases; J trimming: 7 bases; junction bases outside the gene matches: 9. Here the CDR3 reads CSALGGPGNEQFF. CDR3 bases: TGCAGTGCGTTGGGAGGGCCAGGGAATGAGCAGTTCTTC.

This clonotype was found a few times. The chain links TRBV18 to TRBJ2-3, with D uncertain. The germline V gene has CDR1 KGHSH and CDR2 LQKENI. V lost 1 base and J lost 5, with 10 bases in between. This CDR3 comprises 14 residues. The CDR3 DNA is TGTGCCAGCTCACCACGGTTCGCTTTAGATACGCAGTATTTT. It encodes CASSPRFALDTQYF.